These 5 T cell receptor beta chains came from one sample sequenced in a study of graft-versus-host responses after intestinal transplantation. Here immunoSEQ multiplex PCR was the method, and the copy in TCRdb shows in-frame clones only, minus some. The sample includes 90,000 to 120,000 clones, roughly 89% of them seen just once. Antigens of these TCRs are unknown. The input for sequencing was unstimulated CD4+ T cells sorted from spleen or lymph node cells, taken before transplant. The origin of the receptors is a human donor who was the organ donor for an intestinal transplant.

CDR3 in amino acids: CAISSLASVTDTQYF. CDR3 in DNA: TGTGCCATCAGTAGTTTGGCTAGCGTGACAGATACGCAGTATTTT. The rearrangement joins TRBV10-3 to TRBJ2-3, with a tentative D call TRBD2 (6 bases). The V gene's germline CDR1 is ENHRY and CDR2 SYGVKD. The CDR3 is 15 amino acids. Trimming removed 5 bases from V and 3 bases from J, with 15 bases in between.

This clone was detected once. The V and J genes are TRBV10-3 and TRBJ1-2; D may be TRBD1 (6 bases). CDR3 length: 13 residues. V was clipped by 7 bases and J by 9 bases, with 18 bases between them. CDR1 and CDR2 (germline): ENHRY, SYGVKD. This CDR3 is CAIKGEITVSYTF. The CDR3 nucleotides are TGTGCCATCAAGGGGGAGATTACGGTCAGCTACACCTTC.

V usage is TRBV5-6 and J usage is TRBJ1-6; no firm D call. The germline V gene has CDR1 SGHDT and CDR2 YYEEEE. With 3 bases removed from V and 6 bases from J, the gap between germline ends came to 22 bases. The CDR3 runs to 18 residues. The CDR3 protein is CASSSRRGGRFRNSPLHF. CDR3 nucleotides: TGTGCCAGCAGCTCCCGACGGGGAGGGAGATTCCGTAATTCACCCCTCCACTTT.

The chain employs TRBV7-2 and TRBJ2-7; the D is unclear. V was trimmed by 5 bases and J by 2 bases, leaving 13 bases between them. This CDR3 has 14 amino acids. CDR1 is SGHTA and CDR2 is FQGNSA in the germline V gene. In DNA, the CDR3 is TGTGCCAGCAGCGCAAGGACCTGGGCCTACGAGCAGTACTTC. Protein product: CASSARTWAYEQYF.

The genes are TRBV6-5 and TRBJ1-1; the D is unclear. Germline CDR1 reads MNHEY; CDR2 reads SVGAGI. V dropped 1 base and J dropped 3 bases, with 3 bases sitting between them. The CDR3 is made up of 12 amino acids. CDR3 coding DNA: TGTGCCAGCAGTTACTGGGACACTGAAGCTTTCTTT. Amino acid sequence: CASSYWDTEAFF.